Here is one T cell receptor (beta chain) with its context. The data were obtained in a study of radiotherapy plus CTLA-4 blockade in lung cancer. About the study: With approximately 33% of patients having disease control, objective responses were seen in under 20%.

The V gene lost 1 base and the J gene lost 7 bases, with 16 bases spanning the gap. Looked up from germline, CDR1 is MGHRA and CDR2 is YSYEKL. The CDR3 covers 15 residues. Sequenced by immunoSEQ multiplex PCR; TCRdb stores in-frame clones only, minus some. The sample holds about 88,000 clones, around 72% seen once. This clonotype was sampled from a human donor with non-small cell lung cancer that progressed on radiotherapy plus ipilimumab. This specimen was peripheral blood, taken from a patient treated with radiotherapy plus ipilimumab. The rearrangement links TRBV4-1 to TRBJ1-2; a weak D match, TRBD1 (6 bases). The chain's CDR3 is CASSQATTGISGYTF. The CDR3 DNA follows: TGCGCCAGCAGCCAAGCCACAACAGGGATAAGTGGCTACACCTTC.